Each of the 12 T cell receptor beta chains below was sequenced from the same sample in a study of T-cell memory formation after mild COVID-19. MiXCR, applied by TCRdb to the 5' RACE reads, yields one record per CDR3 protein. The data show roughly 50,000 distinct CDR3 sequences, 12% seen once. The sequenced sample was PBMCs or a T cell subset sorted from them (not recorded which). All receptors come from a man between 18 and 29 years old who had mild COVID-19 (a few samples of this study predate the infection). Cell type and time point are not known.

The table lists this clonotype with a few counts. In nucleotides, the CDR3 is TGTGCCTCCCGAAGCGGACAGGGCCTAGGCAATGAGCAGTTCTTC. Protein product: CASRSGQGLGNEQFF. V usage is TRBV19 and J usage is TRBJ2-1; 8 positions match TRBD1. After removal of 11 bases from V and 6 bases from J, the junction contained 15 bases not matched to a gene. The CDR3 has 15 amino acids. The germline CDR1 and CDR2 sequences are LNHDA and SQIVND (reference sequence).

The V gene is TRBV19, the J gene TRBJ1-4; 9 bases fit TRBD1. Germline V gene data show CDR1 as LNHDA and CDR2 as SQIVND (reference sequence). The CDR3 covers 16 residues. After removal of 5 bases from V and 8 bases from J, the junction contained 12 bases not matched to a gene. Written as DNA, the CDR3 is TGTGCCAGTAGTGCCGGACAGGGGCCCATGGAGGAAAAACTGTTTTTT. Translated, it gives CASSAGQGPMEEKLFF.

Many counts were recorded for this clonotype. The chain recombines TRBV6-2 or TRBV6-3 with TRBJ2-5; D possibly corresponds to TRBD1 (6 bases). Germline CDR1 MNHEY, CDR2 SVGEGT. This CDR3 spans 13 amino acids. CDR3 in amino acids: CASHRDTQETQYF. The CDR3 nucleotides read TGTGCTTCACATCGGGACACCCAAGAGACCCAGTACTTC.

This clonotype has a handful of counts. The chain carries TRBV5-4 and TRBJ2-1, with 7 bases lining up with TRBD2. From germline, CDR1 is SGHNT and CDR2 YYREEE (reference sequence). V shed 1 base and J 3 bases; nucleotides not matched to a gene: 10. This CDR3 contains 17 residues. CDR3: CASSLKRGTLYYNEQFF. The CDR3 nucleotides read TGTGCCAGCAGCTTGAAGCGGGGTACACTTTACTACAATGAGCAGTTCTTC.

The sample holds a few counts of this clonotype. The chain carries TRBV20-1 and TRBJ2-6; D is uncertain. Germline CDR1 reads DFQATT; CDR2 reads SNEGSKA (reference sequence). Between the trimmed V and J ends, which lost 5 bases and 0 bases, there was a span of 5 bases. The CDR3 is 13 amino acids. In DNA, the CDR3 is TGCAGTGCTGTAAGCTCTGGGGCCAACGTCCTGACTTTC. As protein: CSAVSSGANVLTF.

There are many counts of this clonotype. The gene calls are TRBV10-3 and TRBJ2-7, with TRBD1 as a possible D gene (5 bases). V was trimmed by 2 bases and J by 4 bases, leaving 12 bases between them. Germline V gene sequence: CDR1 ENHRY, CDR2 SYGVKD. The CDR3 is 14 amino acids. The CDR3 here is CAISERGLGYEQYF. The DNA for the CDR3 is TGTGCCATCAGTGAGAGGGGCCTTGGATACGAGCAGTACTTC.

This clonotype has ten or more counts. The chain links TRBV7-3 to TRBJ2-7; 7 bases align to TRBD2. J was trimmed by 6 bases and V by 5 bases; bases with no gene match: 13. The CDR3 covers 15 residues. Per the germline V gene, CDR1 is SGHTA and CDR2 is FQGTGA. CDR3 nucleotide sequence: TGTGCCAGCAGCCTCTGGGGAGGACTAGGGGCCGAGCAGTACTTC. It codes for CASSLWGGLGAEQYF.

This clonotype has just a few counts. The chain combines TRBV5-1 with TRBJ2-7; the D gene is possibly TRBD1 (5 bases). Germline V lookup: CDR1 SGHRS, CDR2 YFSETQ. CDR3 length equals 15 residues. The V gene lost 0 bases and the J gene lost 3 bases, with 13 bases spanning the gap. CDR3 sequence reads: CASSLGAGINYEQYF. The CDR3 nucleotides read TGCGCCAGCAGCTTGGGGGCAGGGATAAACTACGAGCAGTACTTC.

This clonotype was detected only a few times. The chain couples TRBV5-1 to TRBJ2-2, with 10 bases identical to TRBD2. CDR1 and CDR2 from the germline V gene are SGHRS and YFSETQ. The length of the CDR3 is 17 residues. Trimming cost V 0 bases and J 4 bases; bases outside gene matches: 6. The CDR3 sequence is CASSLGPAGGPTGELFF. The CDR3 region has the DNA TGCGCCAGCAGCTTGGGGCCAGCGGGGGGGCCCACCGGGGAGCTGTTTTTT.

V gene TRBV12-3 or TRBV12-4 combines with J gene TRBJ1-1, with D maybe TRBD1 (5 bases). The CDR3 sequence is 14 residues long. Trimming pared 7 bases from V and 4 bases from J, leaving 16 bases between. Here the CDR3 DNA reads TGTGCCAGCATCCAATTCGGACATTCCACTGAAGCTTTCTTT. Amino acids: CASIQFGHSTEAFF.

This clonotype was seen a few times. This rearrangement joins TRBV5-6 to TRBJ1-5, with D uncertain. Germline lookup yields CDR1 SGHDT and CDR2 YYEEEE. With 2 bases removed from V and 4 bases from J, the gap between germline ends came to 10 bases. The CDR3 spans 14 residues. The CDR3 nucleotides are TGTGCCAGCAGCTTCGTAGGAGAAAATCAGCCCCAGCATTTT. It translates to CASSFVGENQPQHF.

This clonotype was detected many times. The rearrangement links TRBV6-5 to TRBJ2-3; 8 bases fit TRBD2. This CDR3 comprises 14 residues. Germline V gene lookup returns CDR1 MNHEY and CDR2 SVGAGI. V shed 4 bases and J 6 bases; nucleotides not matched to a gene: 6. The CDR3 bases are TGTGCCAGCAGTTCCCGGTTAGCGGGGGATACGCAGTATTTT. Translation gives CASSSRLAGDTQYF.